This T cell receptor (beta chain) was obtained from a study of vaccination and CD4 T cells after COVID-19. Turning to the study itself: Convalescent participants consisted of six males and four females, two being Hispanic.

Concerning this clonotype itself: The antigen is not known.

Sequenced with the Oncomine TCR Beta short-read assay was DNA taken from cultured CD4+ T cells. MiXCR, applied by TCRdb to the PCR reads, yields one record per CDR3 protein. The sample records 20,000 to 25,000 distinct CDR3 sequences, 42% being singletons. The time point here: late sampling 161 to 241 days after vaccination in three convalescent patients. Treatment in this sample: roughly ten-day PBMC culture with coronavirus spike peptide pools or control peptides (ViraFEST assay). It was after around ten days of culture that CD4+ T cells were isolated by negative selection. Germline assignment: CDR1 WNHNN and CDR2 SYGVQD (reference sequence). V dropped 3 bases and J dropped 0; count of bases not matched to a gene: 3. CDR3 length equals 17 residues.

The gene calls are TRBV10-1 and TRBJ1-6; 9 nucleotides match TRBD1. The specimen was CD4+ T cells from blood, cultured in vitro, collected about 7 months after SARS-CoV-2 vaccination. The source is a human donor who had recovered from COVID-19. The CDR3 loop is CASSEDRGVSYNSPLHF. CDR3 DNA sequence: TGCGCCAGCAGTGAAGACAGGGGGGTCTCCTATAATTCACCCCTCCACTTT.